A single sample gave rise to the 15 T cell receptor beta chains below, sequenced in a study of blood T cells in healthy people across ages. With a J-beta primer mix and a sample-barcoded 5' primer, a second PCR ran about 7 to 11 cycles. TCRdb called the 5' RACE reads again in MiXCR, with one record for every CDR3 protein. The data show just over 1 million distinct CDR3 sequences, under 55% seen once. The specimen was blood. These TCRs come from a woman aged 60 to 75 in good health.

This clonotype was recorded a few times. The chain recombines TRBV2 with TRBJ2-1; 13 bases are shared with TRBD2. CDR1 and CDR2 from the germline V gene are SNHLY and FYNNEI. J gave up 6 bases and V 6 bases, and 5 bases lay outside the gene matches. CDR3 length: 15 residues. The CDR3 nucleotides read TGTGCCAGCAGGGTACTAGCGGGAGGGCCCAATGAGCAGTTCTTC. Its translation is CASRVLAGGPNEQFF.

V and J are TRBV21-1 and TRBJ2-3; TRBD2 is the table's D call and was not checked against the DNA. TRBV21-1 is a pseudogene. The length of the CDR3 is 16 residues. CDR3 in DNA: TGTGCCAGCAGCAAAGCATTAGCGGGAAGTACGGATACGCAGTATTTT. It encodes CASSKALAGSTDTQYF.

Ten or more counts support this clonotype. The chain joins TRBV29-1 to TRBJ2-3, with 15 nucleotides matching TRBD2. Germline CDR1 and CDR2: SQVTM and ANQGSEA. The CDR3 runs to 17 residues. The CDR3 nucleotides read TGCAGTGCTGTCGGACTAGCGGGAGGGCCCGGCACAGATACGCAGTATTTT. Its translation is CSAVGLAGGPGTDTQYF.

The V call is TRBV20-1, the J call TRBJ2-7; TRBD2 might be the D (6 bases). Trimming pared 7 bases from V and 7 bases from J, leaving 20 bases between. The CDR3 contains 13 residues. Per germline, CDR1 DFQATT and CDR2 SNEGSKA (reference sequence). The CDR3 nucleotides read TGCAGTGGGAGGGGACTCAAATTTAATGAGCAGTACTTC. Its translation is CSGRGLKFNEQYF.

In DNA, the CDR3 is TGTGCCAGCAGCTCCGGGACAGCGATTCCCGGGGCCAACGTCCTGACTTTC. Its translation: CASSSGTAIPGANVLTF. The rearrangement joins TRBV9 to TRBJ2-6, with 7 positions matching TRBD1. The CDR3 length is 17 residues. Trimming cost V 4 bases and J 4 bases; bases outside gene matches: 11. Per the germline V gene, CDR1 is SGDLS and CDR2 is YYNGEE. Supplemented by reference TRBV9 and TRBJ2-6, the full variable domain reads DSGVTQTPKHLITATGQRVTLRCSPRSGDLSVYWYQQSLDQGLQFLIQYYNGEERAKGNILERFSAQQFPDLHSELNLSSLELGDSALYFCASSSGTAIPGANVLTFGAGSRLTVL.

The J gene is TRBJ2-7, the V gene TRBV12-3 or TRBV12-4, with 7 bases identical to TRBD1. This CDR3 spans 14 amino acids. J lost 3 bases, V lost 6 bases, and 8 bases had no gene match. The CDR3 bases are TGTGCCAGCAGAATAGGGACAGCGAACTACGAGCAGTACTTC. Translating it yields CASRIGTANYEQYF.

The rearrangement links TRBV24-1 to TRBJ1-1; perhaps TRBD1 as D (5 bases). The CDR3 is made up of 13 amino acids. V was pared by 5 bases and J by 4 bases, with 10 bases between. In germline, CDR1 is KGHDR, CDR2 SFDVKD. The CDR3 here is CATSASGGTEAFF. CDR3 DNA: TGTGCCACCAGTGCTTCCGGGGGCACTGAAGCTTTCTTT.

A few counts support this clonotype. As DNA, the CDR3 is TGCAGTGGGGCAGGGGTCACCTACGAGCAGTACTTC. This sequence encodes CSGAGVTYEQYF. The rearrangement uses TRBV20-1 and TRBJ2-7; D perhaps matches TRBD1 (6 bases). The V end was cut by 7 bases, the J end by 2 bases, with 12 bases between. The germline V gene encodes CDR1 DFQATT and CDR2 SNEGSKA (reference sequence). This CDR3 is built from 12 residues.

This clonotype was seen more than once but under ten times. The chain combines TRBV28 with TRBJ2-3, with TRBD2 matching over 10 bases. CDR1 is MDHEN and CDR2 is SYDVKM in the germline V gene. The V segment lost 6 bases and the J segment 1 base; nucleotides outside the gene matches: 4. This CDR3 spans 15 amino acids. The CDR3 DNA sequence: TGTGCCAGCAGACCGAGCGGGAGGGGCACAGATACGCAGTATTTT. It specifies CASRPSGRGTDTQYF.

The V gene is TRBV2, the J gene TRBJ2-3, with 7 bases fitting TRBD1. V lost 9 bases and J lost 1; bases outside the gene matches: 10. Germline V gene sequence: CDR1 SNHLY, CDR2 FYNNEI. The CDR3 has 15 amino acids. The CDR3 sequence is CASFPGGSGTDTQYF. The CDR3, as DNA: TGTGCCAGTTTTCCAGGGGGATCTGGCACAGATACGCAGTATTTT.

The chain links TRBV12-3 or TRBV12-4 to TRBJ2-1; TRBD1 matches 11 bases. This CDR3 contains 21 residues. V shed 4 bases, J shed 4 bases, and the junction held 21 bases outside the gene matches. CDR3 sequence: CASSSSIPDRGPHLGYNEQFF. CDR3 DNA: TGTGCCAGCAGTTCCTCGATACCGGACAGGGGGCCGCATCTCGGGTACAATGAGCAGTTCTTC.

The J gene is TRBJ2-5, the V gene TRBV7-2; 11 nucleotides align to TRBD2. CDR3 length: 15 residues. The V segment lost 1 base and the J segment 11 bases; nucleotides outside the gene matches: 9. Germline V CDR1 and CDR2: SGHTA, FQGNSA. The CDR3 here is CASSLVAGGDNEQYF. In DNA form, the CDR3 reads TGTGCCAGCAGCTTAGTAGCGGGAGGGGATAATGAGCAGTACTTC.

The genes are TRBV25-1 and TRBJ2-3, with TRBD2 identical over 12 bases. Germline V gene data show CDR1 as MGHDK and CDR2 as SYGVNS. The CDR3 is 18 amino acids. J gave up 0 bases and V 0 bases, and 4 bases lay outside the gene matches. In nucleotides, the CDR3 is TGTGCCAGCAGTGAATATGCTAGCGGGAGGGCTAGCACAGATACGCAGTATTTT. Translated, it gives CASSEYASGRASTDTQYF. The variable domain in full, with the rest retrieved from reference TRBV25-1 and TRBJ2-3, is EADIYQTPRYLVIGTGKKITLECSQTMGHDKMYWYQQDPGMELHLIHYSYGVNSTEKGDLSSESTVSRIRTEHFPLTLESARPSHTSQYLCASSEYASGRASTDTQYFGPGTRLTVL.

The chain combines TRBV2 with TRBJ2-1; tentative D call: TRBD1 (5 bases). V was clipped by 0 bases and J by 5 bases, with 17 bases between them. The CDR3 runs 17 residues. Germline V gene sequence: CDR1 SNHLY, CDR2 FYNNEI. For the CDR3, the DNA is TGTGCCAGCAGTGAAGCGTGTCCCAGGGTCTCAGACAATGAGCAGTTCTTC. This sequence encodes CASSEACPRVSDNEQFF.

The V gene is TRBV20-1, the J gene TRBJ2-7, with D unresolved. V was clipped by 3 bases and J by 2 bases, with 17 bases between them. Germline loops: CDR1 DFQATT, CDR2 SNEGSKA (reference sequence). The CDR3 has 15 residues. DNA for the CDR3: TGCAGTGCTAGGAGCAGCGAGAGCCCCACCTACGAGCAGTACTTC. It encodes CSARSSESPTYEQYF.